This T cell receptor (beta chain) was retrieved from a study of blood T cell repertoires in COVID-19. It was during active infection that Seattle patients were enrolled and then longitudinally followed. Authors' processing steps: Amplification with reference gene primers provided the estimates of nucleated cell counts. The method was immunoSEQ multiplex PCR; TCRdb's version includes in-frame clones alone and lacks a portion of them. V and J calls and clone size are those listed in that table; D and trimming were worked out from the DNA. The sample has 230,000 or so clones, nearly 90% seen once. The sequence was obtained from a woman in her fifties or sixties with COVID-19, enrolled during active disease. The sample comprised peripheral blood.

CDR3 in amino acids: CASSTRQGVGKLFF. DNA of the CDR3: TGTGCCAGCAGCACGCGACAGGGGGTGGGAAAACTGTTTTTT. The rearrangement uses TRBV6-2 or TRBV6-3 and TRBJ1-4; TRBD1 aligns across 9 bases. This CDR3 comprises 14 residues. Germline CDR1 and CDR2: MNHEY and SVGEGT. The J segment lost 10 bases and the V segment lost 6 bases, leaving 9 bases of the junction unmatched.